This T cell receptor (beta chain) was sequenced during a study of T cells after yellow fever vaccination (dated by TCRdb to 2018 to 2020). At the level of the whole study: The SMART-Seq v4 Ultra Low Input RNA kit was used to prepare libraries from fractions with low cell numbers. Bulk TCR alpha and beta repertoires were sequenced longitudinally to track T-cell clones before and after primary and booster YFV17D yellow fever vaccination. Two healthy male donors, one aged 18 to 30 and one aged 30 to 40 years, were included in the cohort. Blood was collected at multiple timepoints before and after primary and secondary immunization, and bulk PBMC replicates and cell subsets were isolated. The research as a whole found: A small share of clonotypes was detected in both CD4 and CD8 compartments, with the overlap likely arising from convergent recombination. After the booster, most of the clones that had expanded following primary vaccination were detected again (around 95% of CD4 and around 87% of CD8), which suggests that memory was broadly maintained. Because abundant contaminating clonotypes from the bulk population could be contained in FACS-sorted repertoires, computational filtering was required. The study included only two donors, which limits how far the findings can be generalized. The secondary T-cell response was weaker than the primary response but faster, peaking on day 5 instead of day 15.

A few counts support this clonotype. Its cognate antigen has yet to be identified. Per-base qualities were not stored, and no clone one base away is much larger. The treatment or condition label here, explained by the study, means: live attenuated yellow fever vaccine strain. At each blood-draw timepoint, two biological replicates of bulk PBMCs were obtained. A standard Ficoll-Paque protocol was used to isolate PBMCs from peripheral blood. TriZol was used to extract RNA from bulk PBMCs, from CD4 and CD8 fractions, and from dextramer-positive and dextramer-negative fractions. According to the germline V gene (reference sequence), CDR1 reads DFQATT and CDR2 reads SNEGSKA. V lost 5 bases and J lost 5 bases; the stretch between them is 16 bases long. CDR3 length: 14 amino acids, cysteine to phenylalanine. CDR3 DNA is the only sequence kept; it has 42 bases, read in frame from the first base. Synthesis of TCR cDNA relied on 5'RACE template switching, a step that introduced a universal primer site along with unique molecular identifiers. cDNA synthesis was primed from both the TCR alpha and TCR beta constant segments. Library amplification involved two PCR steps, and the second step added sample barcodes and sequencing adapters. Sequencing of libraries was done on Illumina HiSeq 2500 (2x100 bp) or NovaSeq (2x150 bp). The original pipeline was this. Reads were demultiplexed and collapsed into UMI consensus sequences with MIGEC, and V(D)J alignment was performed with MiXCR. Using edgeR on replicate PBMC samples, clonotypes were called vaccine-responding if FDR was below 0.01 and the log2 fold change was above 5 up to day 15. CD4 or CD8 identity was assigned to each bulk clonotype according to whether the clonotype was present at higher abundance in the sequenced CD4 repertoire or the sequenced CD8 repertoire. TCRdb reprocessed the public reads (quality trimming at Q25 with fastp, clone calling with MiXCR) and kept in-frame beta chains. Every distinct CDR3 protein forms one entry, paired with its most common genes and DNA. For this entry, the V and J calls and clone size follow TCRdb and not the study's own pipeline. For this sample the table gives hundreds of thousands of distinct CDR3 sequences, of which approximately 8% were detected only once. The top ten clonotypes cover roughly 18% of the sample.

The chain couples TRBV20-1 to TRBJ2-1; the best D guess is TRBD1, with 5 bases matching. The receptor was derived from a man aged 18-30 years who received the YFV17D yellow fever vaccine. This specimen consisted of PBMCs, obtained 45 days after the first yellow fever vaccination. The CDR3 protein is CSAPNPRGNNEQFF. The DNA sequence follows: TGCAGTGCTCCTAACCCTAGGGGTAACAATGAGCAGTTCTTC.